Reported below is one T cell receptor beta chain. Sequencing used immunoSEQ multiplex PCR; TCRdb keeps in-frame clones, though not all of them. There are about 220,000 clones in the sample; around 85% occur only once, and 1.3% lies in the top ten. The CDR3 extends over 12 amino acids. The ends were cut back, 4 bases at V and 8 bases at J, with 12 bases in the middle. Germline V gene data show CDR1 as SGHRS and CDR2 as YFSETQ. Those enrolled, adults aged roughly 18 to 89 years, came from under 25 US areas. The sample belongs to a study of blood T cell repertoires in COVID-19. Whole-study context: Acute-phase and convalescent COVID-19 samples originated in the United States, Italy and Spain. In each case, the material was cDNA or gDNA derived from T cells, B-cell-depleted T cells, or PBMCs.

Sequenced sample: PBMCs or T cells enriched from blood (not recorded which). V is TRBV5-1 and J is TRBJ1-2; a weak D match, TRBD1 (5 bases). The TCR originated in a woman aged 35 to 49 with acute COVID-19. CDR3 in amino acids: CASSSGAGGYTF. The CDR3 region has the DNA TGCGCCAGCAGCAGTGGGGCGGGAGGCTACACCTTC.